The 19 T cell receptor beta chains below all came from one sample that was sequenced in a study of technical replicates of blood from a handful of donors. Using immunoSEQ multiplex PCR, the repertoire was profiled, and TCRdb retains in-frame clones only, with some absent. The table includes 50,000 or so clones, 80% to 95% detected once. Sequencing was performed on PBMCs. These receptors came from a human donor in good health. Some clones in this sample may be carry-over from other donors' samples.

The chain joins TRBV7-9 to TRBJ2-5; 11 bases are a match to TRBD1. The germline V gene has CDR1 SEHNR and CDR2 FQNEAQ (reference sequence). V trimming: 3 bases; J trimming: 5 bases; junction bases outside the gene matches: 5. The CDR3 is 15 amino acids. The CDR3 region is CASSFRDRGGETQYF. Written as DNA, the CDR3 is TGTGCCAGCAGCTTCCGGGACAGGGGGGGCGAGACCCAGTACTTC.

This chain links TRBV4-1 with TRBJ2-7; 8 bases match TRBD1. The CDR3 extends over 18 amino acids. Per the germline V gene, CDR1 is MGHRA and CDR2 is YSYEKL. V lost 3 bases to trimming and J lost 6 bases; unmatched junction nucleotides: 19. The CDR3 is CASSHGRRTGRSLGEQYF. The CDR3 DNA reads TGCGCCAGCAGCCACGGTAGAAGGACAGGGAGAAGTCTTGGCGAGCAGTACTTC.

This clone was seen more than once but under ten times. This chain links TRBV6-5 with TRBJ1-6; weak D call: TRBD1 (5 bases). This CDR3 comprises 13 residues. V was pared by 8 bases and J by 11 bases, with 16 bases between. Germline V CDR1 and CDR2: MNHEY, SVGAGI. The CDR3 region has the DNA TGTGCCAGCTGGGGCGGGGAAGGGACACCCCTCCACTTT. Translating it yields CASWGGEGTPLHF.

The chain uses TRBV4-3 and TRBJ2-7; 8 nucleotides agree with TRBD2. The CDR3 has 16 amino acids. CDR1 LGHNA and CDR2 YSLEER come from the germline V gene. The V and J ends lost 0 bases and 4 bases, in that order; junction bases with no gene match: 8. The CDR3 spells CASSQDMSGRTYEQYF. The CDR3 DNA reads TGCGCCAGCAGCCAAGATATGAGCGGGAGAACGTACGAGCAGTACTTC.

V and J are TRBV4-1 and TRBJ1-5, with 8 bases fitting TRBD1. CDR1 and CDR2 from the germline V gene are MGHRA and YSYEKL. The V and J ends lost 0 bases and 7 bases, in that order; junction bases with no gene match: 5. The CDR3 loop spans 15 amino acids. CDR3 sequence: CASSQDRGPRQPQHF. The CDR3 nucleotides are TGCGCCAGCAGCCAAGACAGGGGGCCCAGGCAGCCCCAGCATTTT.

A note on this clone: Its ends do not fully match the called genes, so a read error is possible. The V and J genes are TRBV7-2 and TRBJ1-5; TRBD1 is a possible D gene (5 bases). This CDR3 has 15 residues. Germline values: CDR1 SGHTA, CDR2 FQGNSA. This CDR3 is CASSLVGGNNRPQHF. Here the CDR3 DNA reads TGTGCCAGCAGCTTAGTCGGGGGGAACAATCGGCCCCAGCATTTT.

This rearrangement joins TRBV4-1 to TRBJ2-3, with 10 bases fitting TRBD2. This CDR3 has 18 residues. The J segment lost 3 bases and the V segment lost 0 bases, leaving 9 bases of the junction unmatched. Germline V gives CDR1 MGHRA, CDR2 YSYEKL. The CDR3 is CASSQDTGGLAFTDTQYF. The CDR3 DNA sequence: TGCGCCAGCAGCCAAGACACAGGGGGACTAGCGTTTACAGATACGCAGTATTTT.

The chain links TRBV6-5 to TRBJ2-7; TRBD2 matches 7 bases. The CDR3 totals 14 residues. The trim removed 0 bases at V and 3 bases at J, leaving 2 bases unmatched. Germline V gene data show CDR1 as MNHEY and CDR2 as SVGAGI. The CDR3 loop is CASSYSAGVYEQYF. Here the CDR3 DNA reads TGTGCCAGCAGTTACTCGGCGGGAGTCTACGAGCAGTACTTC.

V is TRBV5-1 and J is TRBJ2-2; 11 nucleotides line up with TRBD1. The CDR3 has 17 amino acids. Germline V gives CDR1 SGHRS, CDR2 YFSETQ. J gave up 7 bases and V 4 bases, and 12 bases lay outside the gene matches. CDR3 sequence (DNA): TGCGCCAGCAGCGCGGTCCGGACAGGGGGCGAGGGCGGGGAGCTGTTTTTT. Translating it yields CASSAVRTGGEGGELFF.

This clone has a handful of counts. The chain is built from TRBV7-9 and TRBJ2-7; D gene unclear. CDR3 length: 14 residues. CDR1 and CDR2 (germline): SEHNR, FQNEAQ (reference sequence). V lost 3 bases to trimming and J lost 5 bases, with 14 bases between them. CDR3 sequence: CASSFPRPGNEQYF. For the CDR3, the DNA is TGTGCCAGCAGCTTCCCAAGACCAGGCAACGAGCAGTACTTC.

V usage is TRBV2 and J usage is TRBJ1-1, with 10 bases matching TRBD1. The CDR3 extends over 13 amino acids. Unmatched junction bases numbered 2, after V lost 6 bases and J lost 4 bases. In germline, CDR1 is SNHLY, CDR2 FYNNEI. The CDR3 is CASRGDRGTEAFF. DNA for the CDR3: TGTGCCAGCAGGGGGGACAGGGGCACTGAAGCTTTCTTT.

V gene TRBV5-4 combines with J gene TRBJ2-1, with no clear D. The CDR3 spans 13 residues. Germline CDR1 and CDR2: SGHNT and YYREEE (reference sequence). V dropped 2 bases and J dropped 5 bases, with 8 bases sitting between them. In DNA, the CDR3 is TGTGCCAGCAGCTTTGGGCAGAACAATGAGCAGTTCTTC. As protein: CASSFGQNNEQFF. Combining the CDR3 with reference TRBV5-4 and TRBJ2-1 gives the whole variable domain ETGVTQSPTHLIKTRGQQVTLRCSSQSGHNTVSWYQQALGQGPQFIFQYYREEENGRGNFPPRFSGLQFPNYSSELNVNALELDDSALYLCASSFGQNNEQFFGPGTRLTVL.

The chain couples TRBV7-2 to TRBJ2-1; 7 nucleotides match TRBD2. Germline CDR1 SGHTA, CDR2 FQGNSA. The ends lost 5 bases at V and 0 bases at J; junction bases unmatched: 7. The CDR3 is 16 residues long. The CDR3 sequence is CASSASLAVSYNEQFF. CDR3 coding DNA: TGTGCCAGCAGCGCGAGCCTAGCGGTCTCCTACAATGAGCAGTTCTTC. Using reference TRBV7-2 and TRBJ2-1 for the parts outside the CDR3, the full variable domain is GAGVSQSPSNKVTEKGKDVELRCDPISGHTALYWYRQSLGQGLEFLIYFQGNSAPDKSGLPSDRFSAERTGGSVSTLTIQRTQQEDSAVYLCASSASLAVSYNEQFFGPGTRLTVL.

This clone was counted between two and nine times. V usage is TRBV27 and J usage is TRBJ1-6; D remains unclear. Germline V gene sequence: CDR1 MNHEY, CDR2 SMNVEV (reference sequence). The CDR3 has 17 residues. With 5 bases removed from V and 4 bases from J, the gap between germline ends came to 18 bases. The CDR3 region is CASSTRLLTTYNSPLHF. The DNA for the CDR3 is TGTGCCAGCAGTACCCGACTGCTAACAACTTATAATTCACCCCTCCACTTT.

CDR3 region: CASSSLTGLETQYF. The CDR3 DNA is TGTGCCAGCAGCTCATTGACAGGGCTGGAGACCCAGTACTTC. The V and J genes are TRBV7-8 and TRBJ2-5, with 7 bases that match TRBD1. Trimming took 4 bases from V and 5 from J; bases not matched to a gene: 7. The CDR3 sequence is 14 residues long. Germline CDR1 and CDR2: SGHVS and FQNEAQ.

This sequence joins TRBV6-5 and TRBJ2-1; tentative D call: TRBD2 (5 bases). The CDR3 runs 13 residues. Trimming cost V 3 bases and J 8 bases, with 11 bases left between them. From germline, CDR1 is MNHEY and CDR2 SVGAGI. CDR3 protein: CASSYRRSDEQFF. The CDR3 nucleotides are TGTGCCAGCAGTTATCGGAGGAGCGATGAGCAGTTCTTC.

The chain joins TRBV4-2 to TRBJ2-4; maybe TRBD1 (6 bases). The CDR3 contains 24 residues. The germline V and J ends were trimmed by 4 bases and 1 base, with 38 bases remaining between them. Germline V gene lookup returns CDR1 LGHNA and CDR2 YNFKEQ. This chain's CDR3 is CASSRDPWLSYPGWTAWAKNIQYF. Here the CDR3 DNA reads TGTGCCAGCAGCCGAGATCCGTGGCTCTCCTATCCGGGGTGGACAGCGTGGGCCAAAAACATTCAGTACTTC.

The chain is built from TRBV18 and TRBJ1-6; D gene ambiguous. With 2 bases removed from V and 9 bases from J, the gap between germline ends came to 17 bases. Germline V gives CDR1 KGHSH, CDR2 LQKENI. The CDR3 runs 16 residues. This CDR3 reads CASSPTRVDLGSPLHF. In DNA form, the CDR3 reads TGTGCCAGCTCACCAACTCGGGTAGATTTGGGTTCACCCCTCCACTTT. Based on the CDR3 plus reference TRBV18 and TRBJ1-6, the full variable domain is NAGVMQNPRHLVRRRGQEARLRCSPMKGHSHVYWYRQLPEEGLKFMVYLQKENIIDESGMPKERFSAEFPKEGPSILRIQQVVRGDSAAYFCASSPTRVDLGSPLHFGNGTRLTVT.

V and J are TRBV30 and TRBJ1-2; 7 bases match TRBD1. The length of the CDR3 is 15 residues. The J segment lost 4 bases and the V segment lost 2 bases, leaving 10 bases of the junction unmatched. The germline V gene encodes CDR1 GTSNPN and CDR2 SVGIG (reference sequence). The CDR3 coding sequence is TGTGCCTGGAGTTTCGAGGGGGCTCAGACCTATGGCTACACCTTC. Its protein product is CAWSFEGAQTYGYTF.